This T cell receptor beta chain was found in a study of blood T cell repertoires in COVID-19. The CDR3 has 13 amino acids. Trimming removed 2 bases from V and 6 bases from J, with 9 bases in between. In Cohort 3, a recovered donor had either two negative PCRs, clearance, or symptom resolution. As handled by the study authors: Amplification with reference gene primers provided the estimates of nucleated cell counts. Profiling relied on immunoSEQ multiplex PCR, and the TCRdb table lists in-frame clones only, not all of them. The DNA gave D and trimming, while V, J and clone size come from that table. The data show some 490,000 clones, roughly nine tenths seen once.

The chain recombines TRBV12-3 or TRBV12-4 with TRBJ2-3; the D is unclear. Specimen: PBMCs or T cells enriched from blood (not recorded which). This clonotype was obtained from a woman in her sixties who had recovered from COVID-19. The CDR3 spells CASSLHSRDTQYF. The CDR3 region has the DNA TGTGCCAGCAGTTTACACTCCCGGGATACGCAGTATTTT.